This T cell receptor beta chain was captured in a study of PD-1 blockade in mismatch repair-deficient tumors. Whole-study results and caveats: After pembrolizumab, tumor-resident clones rose rapidly, then generally contracted before radiologic responses.

As regards this clone: Its antigen remains unknown.

Losses at the gene ends were 6 bases for V and 2 bases for J; bases not matched to a gene: 10. Germline CDR1 reads SNHLY; CDR2 reads FYNNEI. This CDR3 comprises 17 residues. The protocol was immunoSEQ multiplex PCR, while the TCRdb copy is restricted to in-frame clones and leaves out a portion. The profile shows some 130,000 clones, 88% of them singletons. Every patient had mismatch repair deficiency by PCR or immunohistochemistry. TCRs were sequenced from a few patients responding to pembrolizumab. The receptor comes from an adult with mismatch repair-deficient cancer. The sample here was peripheral blood, taken approximately 72 weeks after starting pembrolizumab. This chain links TRBV2 with TRBJ2-4, with TRBD2 identical over 10 bases. The CDR3 DNA follows: TGTGCCAGCAGACCGGGACTAGCGCGACTGCCCAAAAACATTCAGTACTTC. Translation gives CASRPGLARLPKNIQYF. Full variable domain (outside the CDR3, taken from reference TRBV2 and TRBJ2-4): EPEVTQTPSHQVTQMGQEVILRCVPISNHLYFYWYRQILGQKVEFLVSFYNNEISEKSEIFDDQFSVERPDGSNFTLKIRSTKLEDSAMYFCASRPGLARLPKNIQYFGAGTRLSVL.